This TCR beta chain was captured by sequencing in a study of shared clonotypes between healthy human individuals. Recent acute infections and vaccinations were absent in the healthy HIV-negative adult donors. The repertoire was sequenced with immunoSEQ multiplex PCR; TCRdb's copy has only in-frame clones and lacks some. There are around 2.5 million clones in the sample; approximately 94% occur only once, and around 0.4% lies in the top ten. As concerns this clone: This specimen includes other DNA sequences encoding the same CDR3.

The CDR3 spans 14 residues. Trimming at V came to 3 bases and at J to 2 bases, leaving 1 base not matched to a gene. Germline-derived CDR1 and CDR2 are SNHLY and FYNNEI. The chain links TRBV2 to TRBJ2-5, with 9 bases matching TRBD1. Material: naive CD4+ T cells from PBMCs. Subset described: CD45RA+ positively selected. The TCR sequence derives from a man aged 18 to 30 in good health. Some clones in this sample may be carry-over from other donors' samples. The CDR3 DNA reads TGTGCCAGCAGTGAGGGACAGGGACAAGAGACCCAGTACTTC. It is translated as CASSEGQGQETQYF.